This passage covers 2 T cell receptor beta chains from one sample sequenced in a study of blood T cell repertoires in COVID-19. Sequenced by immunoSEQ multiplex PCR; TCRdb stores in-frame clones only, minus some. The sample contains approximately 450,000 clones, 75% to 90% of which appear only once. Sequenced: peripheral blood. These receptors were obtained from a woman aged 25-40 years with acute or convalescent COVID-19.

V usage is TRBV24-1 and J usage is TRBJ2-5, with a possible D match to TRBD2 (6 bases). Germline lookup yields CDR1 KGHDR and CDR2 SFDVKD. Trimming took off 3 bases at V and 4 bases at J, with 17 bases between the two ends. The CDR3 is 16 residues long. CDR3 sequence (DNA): TGTGCCACCAGTGATCCAGGCACCTCCGGGGGAGAGACCCAGTACTTC. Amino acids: CATSDPGTSGGETQYF.

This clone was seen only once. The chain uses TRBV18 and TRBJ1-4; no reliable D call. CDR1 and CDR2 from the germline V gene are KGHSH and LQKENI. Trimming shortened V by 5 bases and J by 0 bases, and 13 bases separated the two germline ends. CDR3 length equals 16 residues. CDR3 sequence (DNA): TGTGCCAGCTCAAAGTTCGGGGAATCAACTAATGAAAAACTGTTTTTT. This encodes CASSKFGESTNEKLFF. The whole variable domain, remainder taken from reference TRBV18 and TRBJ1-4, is NAGVMQNPRHLVRRRGQEARLRCSPMKGHSHVYWYRQLPEEGLKFMVYLQKENIIDESGMPKERFSAEFPKEGPSILRIQQVVRGDSAAYFCASSKFGESTNEKLFFGSGTQLSVL.